This T cell receptor (beta chain) was sequenced for a study of T-cell memory formation after mild COVID-19. As regards this clonotype: What it recognizes is unknown.

General study points: Pre-infection memory held some responding clones, suggesting pre-existing cross-reactive T cells responded.

The CDR3 is made up of 12 amino acids. Germline V CDR1 and CDR2: LGHDT, YNNKEL (reference sequence). V gave up 6 bases and J gave up 6 bases; unmatched junction bases: 5. TCRdb re-analysed the 5' RACE reads in MiXCR, keeping a single row per CDR3 protein. The profile shows under 400,000 distinct CDR3 sequences, 20% to 25% of them singletons. The sample consisted of PBMCs or a T cell subset sorted from them (not recorded which). The chain links TRBV3-1 to TRBJ2-7; 7 bases agree with TRBD2. This clonotype was obtained from an adult woman who had mild COVID-19 (a few samples of this study predate the infection). Cell type and time point are not known. In nucleotides, the CDR3 is TGTGCCAGCAGTCGGACTAGAACCGAGCAGTACTTC. As protein: CASSRTRTEQYF.